A selection of T cell receptor beta chains follows, all from one sample in a study of neoadjuvant anti-PD-1 for oral cavity cancer. Sequencing used immunoSEQ multiplex PCR; TCRdb keeps in-frame clones, though not all of them. The table records around 70,000 clones, approximately 85% of them present only once. Sequenced material: PBMCs, taken after nivolumab (anti-PD-1) treatment. The origin of the receptors is a person aged 40 to 85 with oral cavity squamous cell carcinoma. CDR3s include the opening cysteine and the closing phenylalanine or tryptophan. D genes are given only for firm matches. Size is omitted from some rows. Given values are once, few, many or a class for expanded clones.

-,TRBD2,18,TRBV9,TRBJ2-1,CASSGGLAYKPPYNEQFF,TGTGCCAGCAGCGGGGGACTAGCATATAAGCCCCCTTACAATGAGCAGTTCTTC
-,-,14,TRBV6-6,TRBJ1-3,CASSLPYEAASIYF,TGTGCCAGCAGTTTGCCGTACGAGGCCGCATCCATATATTTT
once,-,13,TRBV2,TRBJ1-5,CASTFGPGGPQHF,TGTGCCAGCACTTTCGGCCCCGGGGGACCCCAGCATTTT
-,-,15,TRBV19,TRBJ2-7,CASSMDGAYFYEQYF,TGTGCCAGTAGTATGGACGGGGCGTACTTCTACGAGCAGTACTTC
-,-,14,TRBV4-1,TRBJ1-5,CASSQDPGNQPQHF,TGCGCCAGCAGCCAAGACCCGGGCAATCAGCCCCAGCATTTT
few,TRBD1,14,TRBV7-2,TRBJ1-2,CASSLQRDRAGYTF,TGTGCCAGCAGCTTACAACGGGACAGGGCTGGCTACACCTTC
-,TRBD2,17,TRBV11-1,TRBJ2-1,CASSLAQAGLSYNEQFF,TGTGCCAGCAGCTTAGCGCAAGCGGGACTCTCCTACAATGAGCAGTTCTTC
-,TRBD1,15,TRBV5-1,TRBJ2-1,CASSLEQGGYNEQFF,TGCGCCAGCAGCTTGGAACAGGGGGGCTACAATGAGCAGTTCTTC
-,TRBD2,16,TRBV7-3,TRBJ2-2,CASSLSSGFNTGELFF,TGTGCCAGCAGCTTATCTAGCGGGTTCAACACCGGGGAGCTGTTTTTT
few,TRBD1,13,TRBV7-9,TRBJ2-1,CASSMTGGNEQFF,TGTGCCAGCAGCATGACAGGGGGCAATGAGCAGTTCTTC
few,-,14,TRBV2,TRBJ2-5,CASSESGPGETQYF,TGTGCCAGCAGTGAAAGTGGGCCGGGTGAGACCCAGTACTTC
-,-,13,TRBV7-9,TRBJ1-1,CASRSNGGTEAFF,TGTGCCAGCAGATCTAATGGGGGGACTGAAGCTTTCTTT
-,-,15,TRBV19,TRBJ2-7,CASTPRGAGIYEQYF,TGTGCCAGTACACCTCGGGGAGCCGGTATCTACGAGCAGTACTTC
-,-,18,TRBV7-8,TRBJ2-5,CASSQTGWDPLGQETQYF,TGTGCCAGCAGCCAAACCGGATGGGACCCCCTGGGGCAAGAGACCCAGTACTTC
-,TRBD2,15,TRBV2,TRBJ2-7,CASRQRLAGEYEQYF,TGTGCCAGCAGGCAGCGACTAGCGGGGGAGTACGAGCAGTACTTC
-,-,14,TRBV5-6,TRBJ1-2,CASSLNRVNYGYTF,TGTGCCAGCAGCTTGAACAGGGTGAACTATGGCTACACCTTC
-,TRBD2,17,TRBV4-1,TRBJ2-5,CASSHIGTSGTGETQYF,TGCGCCAGCAGCCACATCGGGACTAGCGGGACGGGTGAGACCCAGTACTTC
-,-,16,TRBV27,TRBJ2-3,CASSLGGPSSTDTQYF,TGTGCCAGCAGTCTGGGGGGACCTAGTAGCACAGATACGCAGTATTTT
-,-,11,TRBV29-1,TRBJ2-2,CSGGDVGELFF,TGCAGCGGCGGGGACGTTGGGGAGCTGTTTTTT
-,TRBD1,12,TRBV30,TRBJ1-4,CAWLQGDEKLFF,TGTGCCTGGTTACAGGGGGATGAAAAACTGTTTTTT
once,-,14,TRBV6-1,TRBJ2-7,CASSEQGGNYEQYF,TGTGCCAGCAGTGAGCAGGGGGGGAACTACGAGCAGTACTTC
-,TRBD2,15,TRBV7-2,TRBJ2-7,CASSSNLAGGGEQYF,TGTGCCAGCAGCTCGAACCTAGCGGGAGGCGGGGAGCAGTACTTC
-,-,14,TRBV5-1,TRBJ1-1,CASSLASLNTEAFF,TGCGCCAGCAGCTTGGCTTCTCTGAACACTGAAGCTTTCTTT
-,TRBD2,18,TRBV7-8,TRBJ2-3,CASSPPVGISGSGDTQYF,TGTGCCAGCAGCCCCCCGGTAGGGATTAGCGGGAGTGGTGATACGCAGTATTTT
-,TRBD1,16,TRBV5-6,TRBJ2-2,CASSALQGGLTGELFF,TGTGCCAGCAGCGCTTTACAGGGGGGCCTCACCGGGGAGCTGTTTTTT
-,-,15,TRBV13,TRBJ1-5,CASSLGPGAFQPQHF,TGTGCCAGCAGCTTAGGCCCCGGGGCGTTTCAGCCCCAGCATTTT
once,-,16,TRBV29-1,TRBJ1-1,CSVEYGWGREGTEAFF,TGCAGCGTTGAATATGGCTGGGGCAGGGAGGGGACTGAAGCTTTCTTT
-,-,12,TRBV28,TRBJ2-2,CASNHPAGELFF,TGTGCCAGCAATCATCCGGCCGGGGAGCTGTTTTTT
-,-,13,TRBV5-4,TRBJ2-3,CASSSGPTDTQYF,TGTGCCAGCAGCTCAGGACCGACCGATACGCAGTATTTT
-,-,13,TRBV10-3,TRBJ1-2,CAISDPGNYGYTF,TGTGCCATCAGTGACCCAGGCAACTATGGCTACACCTTC
-,TRBD2,16,TRBV5-1,TRBJ2-5,CASSLSGRALWETQYF,TGCGCCAGCAGCTTAAGCGGGAGGGCCCTTTGGGAGACCCAGTACTTC
-,TRBD2,16,TRBV5-1,TRBJ2-3,CASSAGLAGPPDTQYF,TGCGCCAGCAGCGCCGGACTAGCGGGACCCCCAGATACGCAGTATTTT
once,TRBD2,17,TRBV9,TRBJ2-5,CASSVGFGGLTQETQYF,TGTGCCAGCAGCGTAGGATTCGGGGGACTAACCCAAGAGACCCAGTACTTC